The sequence of this TCR beta chain was determined in a study of blood T cell repertoires in COVID-19. Across the whole study: From the United States, Italy and Spain came samples of acute and convalescent COVID-19. PBMCs, B-cell-depleted T cells, or T cells were the source of the cDNA or gDNA that made up the material.

Germline V gene data show CDR1 as WSHSY and CDR2 as SAAADI. Unmatched junction bases numbered 8, after V lost 9 bases and J lost 6 bases. This CDR3 is built from 13 residues. Methods used by the authors: Amplification with reference gene primers provided the estimates of nucleated cell counts. Measured with immunoSEQ multiplex PCR; TCRdb has only the in-frame clones, and not every one. D and trimming come from the DNA, and the V and J calls and clone size come from that table. The sample has tens of thousands of clones, approximately 91% seen once; the top ten hold roughly 13%. The specimen was peripheral blood. This TCR came from an older man with active COVID-19. The J gene is TRBJ1-2, the V gene TRBV10-2, with 9 bases identical to TRBD1. The CDR3 here is CASRTGGIDGYTF. CDR3 in DNA: TGCGCCAGTCGAACAGGGGGCATCGATGGCTACACCTTC.